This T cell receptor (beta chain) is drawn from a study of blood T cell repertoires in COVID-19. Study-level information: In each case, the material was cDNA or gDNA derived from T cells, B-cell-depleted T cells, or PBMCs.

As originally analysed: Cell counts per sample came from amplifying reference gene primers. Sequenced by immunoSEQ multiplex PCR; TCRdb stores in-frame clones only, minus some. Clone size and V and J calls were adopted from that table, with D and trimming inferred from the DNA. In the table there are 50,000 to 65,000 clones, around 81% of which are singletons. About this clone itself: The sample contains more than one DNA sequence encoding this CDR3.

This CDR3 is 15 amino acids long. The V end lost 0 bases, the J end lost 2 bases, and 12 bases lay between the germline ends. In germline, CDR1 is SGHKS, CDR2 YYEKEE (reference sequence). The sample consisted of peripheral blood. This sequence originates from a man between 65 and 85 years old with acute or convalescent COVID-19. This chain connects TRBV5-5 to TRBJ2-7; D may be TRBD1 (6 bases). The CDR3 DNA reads TGTGCCAGCAGCTTGGTCGGGACACCCACCTACGAGCAGTACTTC. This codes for CASSLVGTPTYEQYF. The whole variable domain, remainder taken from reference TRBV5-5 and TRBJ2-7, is DAGVTQSPTHLIKTRGQQVTLRCSPISGHKSVSWYQQVLGQGPQFIFQYYEKEERGRGNFPDRFSARQFPNYSSELNVNALLLGDSALYLCASSLVGTPTYEQYFGPGTRLTVT.